Following are 29 T cell receptor beta chains from one sample sequenced in a study of identical twins. TCRdb re-analysed the 5' RACE reads in MiXCR, keeping a single row per CDR3 protein. The table shows 1,800,000 or so distinct CDR3 sequences, with less than 40% occurring only once. Sequenced material: cord blood. The receptors derive from a newborn girl in good health.

The V call is TRBV12-3 or TRBV12-4, the J call TRBJ1-2, with D uncertain. Trimming removed 3 bases at V and 5 bases at J, with 10 bases between. CDR3 length: 13 amino acids. The DNA for the CDR3 is TGTGCCAGCAGTTTTCGTATGAGATATGGCTACACCTTC. Its translation: CASSFRMRYGYTF.

Concerning this clonotype: Its ends do not fully match the called genes, so a read error is possible. The rearrangement uses TRBV20-1 and TRBJ2-5; D is perhaps TRBD2 (5 bases). CDR1 is DFQATT and CDR2 is SNEGSKA in the germline V gene (reference sequence). The length of the CDR3 is 12 residues. As DNA, the CDR3 is TGCAGTGCTAGAATAGCGCAAGGGACCCAGTACTTC. Encoded protein: CSARIAQGTQYF.

This chain connects TRBV5-1 to TRBJ2-3; 8 nucleotides line up with TRBD2. Germline V lookup: CDR1 SGHRS, CDR2 YFSETQ. V dropped 0 bases and J dropped 4; count of bases not matched to a gene: 13. This CDR3 has 18 residues. For the CDR3, the DNA is TGCGCCAGCAGCTTGGGGCTCTTCCGGGGGGGCGGGCCAGATACGCAGTATTTT. It translates to CASSLGLFRGGGPDTQYF.

The chain is built from TRBV7-2 and TRBJ2-1; D is possibly TRBD1 (6 bases). The J call could be wrong; TRBJ2-7 is a better fit for the DNA end. Germline V lookup: CDR1 SGHTA, CDR2 FQGNSA. The CDR3 covers 16 residues. The CDR3 reads CASSLRTVRSYNEQYF. The CDR3 coding sequence is TGTGCCAGCAGCTTGAGGACAGTCCGCTCCTACAATGAGCAGTACTTC.

The genes are TRBV4-1 and TRBJ2-1; 9 bases fit TRBD2. The J call could be wrong; TRBJ2-7 is a better fit for the DNA end. CDR3 length: 15 residues. Germline lookup yields CDR1 MGHRA and CDR2 YSYEKL. CDR3 nucleotide sequence: TGCGCCAGCAGCCAGAGCGGGGGGATTAACAATGAGCAGTACTTC. It encodes CASSQSGGINNEQYF.

This clonotype was picked up a small number of times. V usage is TRBV7-2 and J usage is TRBJ2-2; perhaps TRBD2 as D (7 bases). V was cut by 2 bases and J by 4 bases, with 17 bases left in between. Germline V CDR1 and CDR2: SGHTA, FQGNSA. This CDR3 contains 17 residues. The CDR3 reads CASSLYLGGRSTGELFF. The CDR3 region has the DNA TGTGCCAGCAGCTTATATCTCGGGGGGCGTTCCACCGGGGAGCTGTTTTTT.

Regarding this clonotype: Given a much more abundant clone one base away, this may be a read error. The chain joins TRBV5-1 to TRBJ2-7, with D possibly matching TRBD2 (6 bases). TRBJ2-5 explains the end of the DNA better; the J call may be wrong. Germline V lookup: CDR1 SGHRS, CDR2 YFSETQ. The CDR3 loop spans 14 amino acids. CDR3: CASSLEGLQGTQYF. The CDR3 DNA sequence: TGCGCCAGCAGCTTGGAGGGACTTCAGGGGACCCAGTACTTC.

This clonotype was recorded a few times. The chain carries TRBV6-5 and TRBJ2-1; D might be TRBD1 (6 bases). CDR1 and CDR2 from the germline V gene are MNHEY and SVGAGI. V was clipped by 0 bases and J by 0 bases, with 18 bases between them. The CDR3 totals 19 residues. The CDR3 region is CASSYSRQVGSSSYNEQFF. As DNA, the CDR3 is TGTGCCAGCAGTTACTCGAGACAGGTCGGGTCCAGCTCCTACAATGAGCAGTTCTTC.

The rearrangement links TRBV7-2 to TRBJ2-7; 8 nucleotides align to TRBD1. Germline values: CDR1 SGHTA, CDR2 FQGNSA. Trimming took 2 bases from V and 2 from J; bases not matched to a gene: 11. The CDR3 spans 17 residues. In DNA form, the CDR3 reads TGTGCCAGCAGCTTATATCAACACCGGGACAGGCCCTACGAGCAGTACTTC. It encodes CASSLYQHRDRPYEQYF.

This clonotype was observed a few times. V gene TRBV6-1 combines with J gene TRBJ1-6; possible D gene TRBD1, 5 bases. Germline loops: CDR1 MNHNS, CDR2 SASEGT. Trimming cost V 5 bases and J 8 bases, with 10 bases left between them. The CDR3 spans 13 residues. This CDR3 reads CASSRQRDSPLHF. CDR3 DNA sequence: TGTGCCAGCAGTCGACAGAGGGATTCACCCCTCCACTTT.

This clonotype was detected many times. The rearrangement uses TRBV12-3 or TRBV12-4 and TRBJ2-1; no clear D. The CDR3 loop spans 15 amino acids. The V gene lost 5 bases and the J gene lost 2 bases, with 13 bases spanning the gap. The CDR3 DNA reads TGTGCCAGCAGTGATAGCTGGGCCCCCTACAATGAGCAGTTCTTC. Protein sequence: CASSDSWAPYNEQFF.

This clonotype was detected a few times. This chain connects TRBV20-1 to TRBJ1-5, with D possibly matching TRBD1 (6 bases). The ends were cut back, 5 bases at V and 3 bases at J, with 17 bases in the middle. CDR1 is DFQATT, CDR2 SNEGSKA, per germline (reference sequence). The CDR3 length is 15 residues. CDR3 nucleotide sequence: TGCAGTGCTCTCCCGGGACAATTAAACAATCAGCCCCAGCATTTT. It codes for CSALPGQLNNQPQHF.

This clonotype was observed many times. The chain carries TRBV29-1 and TRBJ2-7, with 8 nucleotides matching TRBD1. The germline V gene has CDR1 SQVTM and CDR2 ANQGSEA. The CDR3 consists of 13 residues. The junction had 4 bases not matched to a gene; V was cut back by 6 bases and J by 0 bases. DNA of the CDR3: TGCAGCGTGAGGACAGGGAGCTCCTACGAGCAGTACTTC. Translated, it gives CSVRTGSSYEQYF.

This clonotype was seen a handful of times. The chain has TRBV7-2 and TRBJ1-1, with 8 bases matching TRBD1. V was clipped by 4 bases and J by 5 bases; unmatched bases: 9. From germline, CDR1 is SGHTA and CDR2 FQGNSA. The CDR3 contains 15 residues. CDR3 loop: CASSSLPQGVTEAFF. The CDR3 nucleotides are TGTGCCAGCAGCTCACTGCCACAGGGGGTAACTGAAGCTTTCTTT.

V is TRBV20-1 and J is TRBJ2-7; tentatively, D is TRBD1 (7 bases). Germline V gene lookup returns CDR1 DFQATT and CDR2 SNEGSKA (reference sequence). Trimming removed 6 bases from V and 3 bases from J, with 15 bases in between. This CDR3 has 13 amino acids. Here the CDR3 DNA reads TGCAGTGCCCCAGGGGGGTTTGGCTACGAGCAGTACTTC. Translated: CSAPGGFGYEQYF.

This chain links TRBV11-2 with TRBJ2-1, with D perhaps TRBD2 (6 bases). Trimming cost V 0 bases and J 10 bases, with 13 bases left between them. The length of the CDR3 is 14 residues. Germline CDR1 reads SGHAT; CDR2 reads FQNNGV. The CDR3 here is CASSLEAGIREQFF. In DNA, the CDR3 is TGTGCCAGCAGCTTAGAGGCGGGGATACGCGAGCAGTTCTTC.

The V call is TRBV6-2 or TRBV6-3, the J call TRBJ2-1; 11 bases align to TRBD2. The CDR3 sequence is 18 residues long. The trim removed 0 bases at V and 7 bases at J, leaving 11 bases unmatched. Germline CDR1 reads MNHEY; CDR2 reads SVGEGT. Written as DNA, the CDR3 is TGTGCCAGCAGTTACTCGGCTACTAGCGGGGGAGGGCTGAATGAGCAGTTCTTC. Translation: CASSYSATSGGGLNEQFF.

Remarks on this clonotype: A much larger clone lies one base from this, so it may be a read error. The chain combines TRBV25-1 with TRBJ2-1; the D is unclear. Looked up from germline, CDR1 is MGHDK and CDR2 is SYGVNS. This CDR3 comprises 13 residues. The ends were cut back, 2 bases at V and 10 bases at J, with 12 bases in the middle. The CDR3: CASSERMTYEQFF. The CDR3 DNA reads TGTGCCAGCAGTGAACGGATGACCTACGAGCAGTTCTTC.

This clonotype was detected ten times or more. This chain connects TRBV20-1 to TRBJ2-1; D gene ambiguous. Trimming took off 3 bases at V and 0 bases at J, with 9 bases between the two ends. The CDR3 runs to 14 residues. CDR1 and CDR2 from the germline V gene are DFQATT and SNEGSKA (reference sequence). This CDR3 reads CSARTASSYNEQFF. The CDR3, as DNA: TGCAGTGCTAGGACCGCTAGCTCCTACAATGAGCAGTTCTTC.

V is TRBV7-2 and J is TRBJ1-1, with 9 bases fitting TRBD1. Per germline, CDR1 SGHTA and CDR2 FQGNSA. Losses at the gene ends were 5 bases for V and 11 bases for J; bases not matched to a gene: 6. The CDR3 has 12 residues. This chain's CDR3 is CASSLTGGGAFF. As DNA, the CDR3 is TGTGCCAGCAGCCTCACAGGGGGCGGGGCTTTCTTT.

This clonotype was found a few times. The chain's CDR3 is CASSQSSAGRYF. In nucleotides, the CDR3 is TGTGCCAGCAGCCAATCTTCAGCTGGGCGGTATTTT. The J gene is TRBJ2-3, the V gene TRBV14; D unclear. The V end was cut by 2 bases, the J end by 14 bases, with 14 bases between. Germline loops: CDR1 SGHDN, CDR2 FVKESK. The CDR3 is made up of 12 amino acids.

The chain employs TRBV3-1 and TRBJ1-1; perhaps TRBD1 as D (6 bases). The V gene's germline CDR1 is LGHDT and CDR2 YNNKEL (reference sequence). The CDR3 has 18 residues. V lost 1 base and J lost 4, with 22 bases in between. CDR3 protein: CASSQVRGKGRSGTEAFF. The CDR3, as DNA: TGTGCCAGCAGCCAAGTCAGGGGTAAAGGGAGGAGTGGCACTGAAGCTTTCTTT.

This clonotype was detected a few times. This chain connects TRBV4-1 to TRBJ1-2; unclear D gene. Germline V gives CDR1 MGHRA, CDR2 YSYEKL. Between the trimmed V and J ends, which lost 0 bases and 10 bases, there was a span of 12 bases. This CDR3 has 13 amino acids. CDR3: CASSQDVSLDYTF. In DNA form, the CDR3 reads TGCGCCAGCAGCCAAGATGTATCGCTTGACTACACCTTC.

This clonotype was counted a few times. The genes are TRBV4-1 and TRBJ1-1, with TRBD1 identical over 10 bases. Germline loops: CDR1 MGHRA, CDR2 YSYEKL. V lost 0 bases, J lost 1 base, and 11 bases stayed unmatched. The CDR3 sequence is 19 residues long. CDR3: CASSQDKYGTGVSNTEAFF. The CDR3 nucleotides are TGCGCCAGCAGCCAAGATAAATATGGGACAGGGGTCTCGAACACTGAAGCTTTCTTT.

This clonotype was detected a few times. The genes are TRBV6-1 and TRBJ1-1, with a tentative D call TRBD1 (5 bases). V lost 1 base and J 4 bases, leaving 10 bases between the germline ends. Germline V gene lookup returns CDR1 MNHNS and CDR2 SASEGT. The CDR3 consists of 14 residues. DNA for the CDR3: TGTGCCAGCAGTGAAGAGGGGATCCTCACTGAAGCTTTCTTT. This sequence encodes CASSEEGILTEAFF.

This sequence joins TRBV3-1 and TRBJ2-3; maybe TRBD2 (6 bases). V was clipped by 2 bases and J by 2 bases, with 11 bases between them. The CDR3 totals 15 residues. The germline gives CDR1 LGHDT, CDR2 YNNKEL (reference sequence). The CDR3 DNA is TGTGCCAGCAGCCAACCTGGACTATTCACAGATACGCAGTATTTT. This codes for CASSQPGLFTDTQYF.

The chain combines TRBV29-1 with TRBJ1-1, with D possibly being TRBD1 (6 bases). This CDR3 has 13 residues. The V and J ends lost 3 bases and 4 bases respectively, with 12 bases between them. In germline, CDR1 is SQVTM, CDR2 ANQGSEA. CDR3 nucleotides: TGCAGCGTTGAGCCGGGGGGCAGCACTGAAGCTTTCTTT. Its translation: CSVEPGGSTEAFF.

The V call is TRBV30, the J call TRBJ2-5, with 14 bases fitting TRBD2. Germline V gene lookup returns CDR1 GTSNPN and CDR2 SVGIG (reference sequence). This CDR3 comprises 15 residues. The J segment lost 5 bases and the V segment lost 2 bases, leaving 4 bases of the junction unmatched. The CDR3 is CAWSRLAGGVETQYF. CDR3 sequence (DNA): TGTGCCTGGAGTAGACTAGCGGGGGGGGTCGAGACCCAGTACTTC.

The DNA of the CDR3 is TGCAGCGTCGCTTACAGGGACAGGGGTTATGAGCAGTACTTC. Protein: CSVAYRDRGYEQYF. The rearrangement joins TRBV29-1 to TRBJ2-7; TRBD1 matches 10 bases. V shed 6 bases, J shed 7 bases, and the junction held 12 bases outside the gene matches. The CDR3 totals 14 residues. Germline assignment: CDR1 SQVTM and CDR2 ANQGSEA.